The sample holds many counts of the clone carrying this T cell receptor beta chain. This record comes from a study of T-cell memory formation after mild COVID-19. CDR3 length equals 17 residues. V gave up 2 bases and J gave up 1 base; unmatched junction bases: 8. CDR1 and CDR2 from the germline V gene are DFQATT and SNEGSKA (reference sequence). TCRdb re-called the 5' RACE reads with MiXCR, one entry per CDR3 protein. The sample holds approximately 300,000 distinct CDR3 sequences, roughly 15% seen once. The sequenced sample was PBMCs or a T cell subset sorted from them (not recorded which). The rearrangement joins TRBV20-1 to TRBJ2-3, with TRBD2 identical over 11 bases. The source is a man between 18 and 35 years old who had mild COVID-19 (a few samples of this study predate the infection). Cell type and time point are not known. In nucleotides, the CDR3 is TGCAGTGCTAGACGGGGTAGCGGGGGGGCAGGCACAGATACGCAGTATTTT. Protein sequence: CSARRGSGGAGTDTQYF.